The source of this TCR beta chain is a study of blood T cell repertoires in COVID-19. Across the study: The United States, Italy and Spain were the sources of the acute and convalescent COVID-19 samples.

With 8 bases removed from V and 6 bases from J, the gap between germline ends came to 11 bases. Germline assignment: CDR1 MNHEY and CDR2 SVGAGI. The CDR3 loop spans 11 amino acids. Original methodology: Amplification of reference gene primers was used by the study to estimate nucleated cell counts. This table comes from immunoSEQ multiplex PCR, and its TCRdb copy is limited to in-frame clones, with some not included. D and trimming come from the DNA, and the V and J calls and clone size come from that table. The sample comprises some 160,000 clones, 87% of which are singletons, and approximately 10% rests with the top ten.

The source of this sequence is a woman aged 70 to 79 with COVID-19, enrolled during active disease. The sequencing input was peripheral blood. The V gene is TRBV6-5, the J gene TRBJ2-7; tentative D call: TRBD2 (6 bases). The DNA for the CDR3 is TGTGCCAGCTCGAACGGGGGCGAGCAGTACTTC. Translation gives CASSNGGEQYF.